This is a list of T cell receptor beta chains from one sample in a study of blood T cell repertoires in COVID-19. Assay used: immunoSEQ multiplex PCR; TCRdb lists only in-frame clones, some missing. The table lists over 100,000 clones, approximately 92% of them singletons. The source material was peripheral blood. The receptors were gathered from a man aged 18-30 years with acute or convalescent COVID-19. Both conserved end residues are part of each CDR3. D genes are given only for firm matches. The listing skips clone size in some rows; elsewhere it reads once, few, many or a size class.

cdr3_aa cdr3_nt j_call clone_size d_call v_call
CASSRRGSQRFQETQYF TGTGCCAGCAGCCGAAGAGGGTCTCAGCGGTTCCAAGAGACCCAGTACTTC TRBJ2-5 few . TRBV14
CASSQGRGWGNTIYF TGCGCCAGCAGCCAAGGCAGGGGTTGGGGGAACACCATATATTTT TRBJ1-3 . . TRBV4-1
CARIGGGNTQYF TGTGCCAGAATCGGGGGGGGGAATACGCAGTATTTT TRBJ2-3 . TRBD2 TRBV6-8
CASSVAGFTNTEAFF TGTGCCAGTAGTGTGGCAGGGTTTACGAACACTGAAGCTTTCTTT TRBJ1-1 . . TRBV19
CASSLQSGGASTDTQYF TGTGCCAGCAGCCTCCAGAGCGGGGGGGCTAGCACAGATACGCAGTATTTT TRBJ2-3 . TRBD2 TRBV7-2
CAWSDRSYEQYF TGTGCCTGGAGTGATAGATCCTACGAGCAGTACTTC TRBJ2-7 . . TRBV30
CASSSTGFHEQYF TGTGCCAGCAGTTCAACAGGGTTTCACGAGCAGTACTTC TRBJ2-7 . . TRBV12-3/TRBV12-4
CASSHPAGNNQPQHF TGTGCCAGCAGCCATCCCGCGGGGAACAATCAGCCCCAGCATTTT TRBJ1-5 . . TRBV14
CASSFFGSQPDTGELFF TGTGCCAGCAGCTTTTTCGGGAGTCAGCCTGACACCGGGGAGCTGTTTTTT TRBJ2-2 . . TRBV5-4
CASSLGQGFGGLPQHF TGTGCCAGCAGCTTGGGACAGGGGTTCGGAGGGTTGCCCCAGCATTTT TRBJ1-5 . TRBD1 TRBV5-6
CASRRQGNTEAFF TGCGCCAGCCGCAGACAGGGGAACACTGAAGCTTTCTTT TRBJ1-1 . TRBD1 TRBV5-1
CASSEGLNTGELFF TGTGCCAGCAGTGAAGGACTGAACACCGGGGAGCTGTTTTTT TRBJ2-2 . . TRBV6-4
CASSLPGGIGYTF TGTGCCAGCAGTTTACCAGGGGGCATCGGCTACACCTTC TRBJ1-2 . TRBD1 TRBV12-3/TRBV12-4
CASSPRGRLPPSNEQFF TGTGCCAGCAGCCCCAGGGGGCGACTTCCGCCCAGCAATGAGCAGTTCTTC TRBJ2-1 once TRBD1 TRBV5-4
CASALFSGAAYEQYF TGTGCCAGTGCTCTTTTTAGCGGGGCCGCCTACGAGCAGTACTTC TRBJ2-7 . TRBD2 TRBV19
CASSFQAPPATNEKLFF TGTGCCAGCAGTTTCCAGGCTCCCCCTGCAACTAATGAAAAACTGTTTTTT TRBJ1-4 . . TRBV27
CAWSSIEGVGNTIYF TGTGCCTGGAGTAGTATTGAGGGGGTTGGAAACACCATATATTTT TRBJ1-3 . . TRBV30